These T cell receptor beta chains were read from a single sample in a study of cytomegalovirus exposure and HLA in healthy donors. This table comes from immunoSEQ multiplex PCR, and its TCRdb copy is limited to in-frame clones, with some not included. This sample has over 250,000 clones, with 70% to 90% found just once. Sample: PBMCs. These TCRs come from a woman under 30 in good health and CMV-seronegative. CDR3s include the opening cysteine and the closing phenylalanine or tryptophan. D genes are given only for firm matches. Not all rows give a size; the values are once, few, many and, for expanded clones, a class.

size: NA; V: TRBV7-2; D: NA; J: TRBJ2-7; length: 18; CDR3: CASSVMAGRALSSYEQYF; DNA: TGTGCCAGCTCCGTGATGGCGGGGAGAGCTCTTAGCTCCTACGAGCAGTACTTC
size: NA; V: TRBV27; D: NA; J: TRBJ2-7; length: 15; CDR3: CASSLGLVPSYEQYF; DNA: TGTGCCAGCAGTTTGGGACTGGTGCCCTCCTACGAGCAGTACTTC
size: NA; V: TRBV29-1; D: TRBD2; J: TRBJ2-1; length: 13; CDR3: CSGGLVGPNEQFF; DNA: TGCAGCGGGGGACTAGTAGGGCCAAATGAGCAGTTCTTC
size: NA; V: TRBV7-9; D: NA; J: TRBJ2-3; length: 17; CDR3: CASSLARGSGSTDTQYF; DNA: TGTGCCAGCAGCTTAGCGCGCGGTAGCGGCAGCACAGATACGCAGTATTTT
size: once; V: TRBV6-1; D: TRBD2; J: TRBJ2-3; length: 18; CDR3: CASSAPRLAGGSTDTQYF; DNA: TGTGCCAGCAGTGCCCCGAGACTAGCGGGGGGGAGCACAGATACGCAGTATTTT
size: few; V: TRBV28; D: TRBD1; J: TRBJ1-6; length: 17; CDR3: CASTSGGQGGKNSPLHF; DNA: TGTGCCAGCACCTCCGGGGGACAGGGGGGGAAGAATTCACCCCTCCACTTT
size: NA; V: TRBV2; D: NA; J: TRBJ2-7; length: 15; CDR3: CASSFSSGVAGEQYF; DNA: TGTGCCAGCAGTTTCTCCTCCGGGGTCGCGGGGGAGCAGTACTTC
size: NA; V: TRBV18; D: NA; J: TRBJ2-4; length: 13; CDR3: CASSPGEVGIQYF; DNA: TGTGCCAGCTCACCAGGGGAGGTGGGCATTCAGTACTTC
size: NA; V: TRBV6-1; D: NA; J: TRBJ2-7; length: 14; CDR3: CASSEVASSYEQYF; DNA: TGTGCCAGCAGTGAAGTCGCGAGTTCCTACGAGCAGTACTTC
size: NA; V: TRBV9; D: TRBD1; J: TRBJ1-5; length: 15; CDR3: CASSVEDRVNQPQHF; DNA: TGTGCCAGCAGCGTAGAGGACAGGGTAAATCAGCCCCAGCATTTT
size: NA; V: TRBV6-1; D: NA; J: TRBJ1-2; length: 13; CDR3: CASSEGAVYGYTF; DNA: TGTGCCAGCAGTGAAGGGGCAGTCTATGGCTACACCTTC
size: once; V: TRBV4-1; D: NA; J: TRBJ1-4; length: 17; CDR3: CASSHGARRTANEKLFF; DNA: TGCGCCAGCAGCCATGGAGCACGGAGGACAGCAAATGAAAAACTGTTTTTT
size: NA; V: TRBV30; D: TRBD2; J: TRBJ2-2; length: 16; CDR3: CAWSRSEASGSGELFF; DNA: TGTGCCTGGAGTCGGAGCGAGGCTAGCGGGAGTGGGGAGCTGTTTTTT
size: NA; V: TRBV5-1; D: NA; J: TRBJ1-1; length: 16; CDR3: CASSLGLARQASEAFF; DNA: TGCGCCAGCAGCTTGGGTTTGGCGAGACAGGCTTCTGAAGCTTTCTTT
size: NA; V: TRBV4-1; D: TRBD1; J: TRBJ2-7; length: 16; CDR3: CASSQGEQGAFYEQYF; DNA: TGCGCCAGCAGCCAAGGCGAACAGGGGGCTTTCTACGAGCAGTACTTC
size: NA; V: TRBV27; D: NA; J: TRBJ1-3; length: 15; CDR3: CASSQRGISGNTIYF; DNA: TGTGCCAGCAGTCAAAGGGGTATCTCTGGAAACACCATATATTTT
size: NA; V: TRBV7-9; D: TRBD1; J: TRBJ2-7; length: 13; CDR3: CASSGQGNYEQYF; DNA: TGTGCCAGCAGCGGACAGGGTAACTACGAGCAGTACTTC
size: NA; V: TRBV4-3; D: NA; J: TRBJ2-7; length: 15; CDR3: CASSQDVTGPYEQYF; DNA: TGCGCCAGCAGCCAAGATGTTACAGGGCCCTACGAGCAGTACTTC
size: NA; V: TRBV7-9; D: TRBD2; J: TRBJ2-1; length: 14; CDR3: CASSPSGGYNEQFF; DNA: TGTGCCAGCAGCCCTAGCGGGGGGTACAATGAGCAGTTCTTC
size: NA; V: TRBV5-1; D: TRBD1; J: TRBJ2-7; length: 14; CDR3: CASSRGDRDYEQYF; DNA: TGCGCCAGCAGCAGAGGGGACAGAGATTACGAGCAGTACTTC
size: NA; V: TRBV27; D: TRBD1; J: TRBJ2-1; length: 15; CDR3: CASSLSGQGFNEQFF; DNA: TGTGCCAGCAGTTTATCGGGACAGGGTTTCAATGAGCAGTTCTTC
size: NA; V: TRBV10-2; D: TRBD1; J: TRBJ2-7; length: 14; CDR3: CASSGDRDFYEQYF; DNA: TGCGCCAGCAGTGGGGACAGGGACTTCTACGAGCAGTACTTC
size: NA; V: TRBV7-7; D: NA; J: TRBJ2-7; length: 13; CDR3: CASSLVLTYEQYF; DNA: TGTGCCAGCAGCTTAGTTCTAACCTACGAGCAGTACTTC
size: NA; V: TRBV4-1; D: TRBD2; J: TRBJ2-2; length: 14; CDR3: CASSPGLATGELFF; DNA: TGCGCCAGCAGCCCGGGACTAGCCACCGGGGAGCTGTTTTTT
size: NA; V: TRBV2; D: TRBD2; J: TRBJ2-1; length: 15; CDR3: CASRPSGSEYNEQFF; DNA: TGTGCCAGCAGGCCTAGCGGCTCCGAATACAATGAGCAGTTCTTC
size: NA; V: TRBV27; D: NA; J: TRBJ1-1; length: 15; CDR3: CASSFTRDLNTEAFF; DNA: TGTGCCAGCAGTTTTACCCGGGACTTGAACACTGAAGCTTTCTTT
size: NA; V: TRBV6-1; D: NA; J: TRBJ1-2; length: 14; CDR3: CASSLSGSNYGYTF; DNA: TGTGCCAGCAGTTTATCAGGGTCTAACTATGGCTACACCTTC
size: once; V: TRBV27; D: NA; J: TRBJ2-7; length: 16; CDR3: CASSLTGSGGLYEQYF; DNA: TGTGCCAGCAGTTTAACGGGAAGCGGAGGCCTCTACGAGCAGTACTTC
size: NA; V: TRBV7-3; D: NA; J: TRBJ1-6; length: 14; CDR3: CASSLGTEGSPLHF; DNA: TGTGCCAGCAGCTTAGGGACGGAGGGCTCACCCCTCCACTTT
size: NA; V: TRBV6-6; D: NA; J: TRBJ1-1; length: 13; CDR3: CACRRGGNTEAFF; DNA: TGTGCCTGCCGTCGAGGGGGGAACACTGAAGCTTTCTTT